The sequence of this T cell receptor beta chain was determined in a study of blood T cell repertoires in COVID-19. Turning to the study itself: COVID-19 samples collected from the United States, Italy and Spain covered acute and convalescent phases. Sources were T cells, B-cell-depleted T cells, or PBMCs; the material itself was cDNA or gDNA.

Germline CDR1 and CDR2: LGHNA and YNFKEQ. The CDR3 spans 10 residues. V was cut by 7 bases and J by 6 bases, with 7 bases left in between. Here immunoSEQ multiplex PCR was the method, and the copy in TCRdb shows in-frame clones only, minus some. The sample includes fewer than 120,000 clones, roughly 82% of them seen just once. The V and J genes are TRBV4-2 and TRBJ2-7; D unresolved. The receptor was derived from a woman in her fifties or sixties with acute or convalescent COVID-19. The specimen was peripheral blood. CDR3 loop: CASIDCEQYF. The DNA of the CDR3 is TGTGCCAGCATCGACTGCGAGCAGTACTTC.